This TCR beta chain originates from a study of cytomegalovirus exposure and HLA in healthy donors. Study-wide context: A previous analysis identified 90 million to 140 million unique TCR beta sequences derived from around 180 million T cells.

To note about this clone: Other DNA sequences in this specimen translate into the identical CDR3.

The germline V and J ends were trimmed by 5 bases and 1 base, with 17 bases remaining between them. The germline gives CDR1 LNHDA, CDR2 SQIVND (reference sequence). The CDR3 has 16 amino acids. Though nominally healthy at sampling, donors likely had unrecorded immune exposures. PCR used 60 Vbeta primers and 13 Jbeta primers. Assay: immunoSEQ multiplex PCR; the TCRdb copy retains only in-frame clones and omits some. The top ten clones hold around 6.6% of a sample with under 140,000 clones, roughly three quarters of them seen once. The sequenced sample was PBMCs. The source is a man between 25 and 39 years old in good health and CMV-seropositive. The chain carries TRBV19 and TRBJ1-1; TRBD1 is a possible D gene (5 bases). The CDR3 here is CASSPGAGSTNTEAFF. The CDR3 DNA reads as TGTGCCAGTAGTCCAGGCGCAGGGTCAACGAACACTGAAGCTTTCTTT.